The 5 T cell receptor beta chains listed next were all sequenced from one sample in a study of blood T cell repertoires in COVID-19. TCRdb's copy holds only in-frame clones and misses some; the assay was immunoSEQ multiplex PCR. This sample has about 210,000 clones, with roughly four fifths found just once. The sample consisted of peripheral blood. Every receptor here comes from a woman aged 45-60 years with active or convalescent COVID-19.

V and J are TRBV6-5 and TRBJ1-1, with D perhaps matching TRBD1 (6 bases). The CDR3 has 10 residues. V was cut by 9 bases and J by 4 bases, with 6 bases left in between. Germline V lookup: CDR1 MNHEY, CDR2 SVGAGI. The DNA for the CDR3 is TGTGCCAGACAGGGCACTGAAGCTTTCTTT. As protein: CARQGTEAFF.

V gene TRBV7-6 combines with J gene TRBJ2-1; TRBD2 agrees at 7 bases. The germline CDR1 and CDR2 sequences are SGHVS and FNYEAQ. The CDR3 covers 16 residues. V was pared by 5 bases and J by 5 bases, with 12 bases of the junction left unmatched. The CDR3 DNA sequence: TGTGCCAGCAGCCCCGCTATGGTGGCGGGGGACAATGAGCAGTTCTTC. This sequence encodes CASSPAMVAGDNEQFF.

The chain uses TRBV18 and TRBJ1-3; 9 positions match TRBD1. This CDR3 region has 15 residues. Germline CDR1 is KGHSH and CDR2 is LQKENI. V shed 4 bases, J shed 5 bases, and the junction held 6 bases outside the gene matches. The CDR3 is CASSRPGTGRNTIYF. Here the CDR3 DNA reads TGTGCCAGCTCACGACCCGGGACAGGGAGAAACACCATATATTTT.

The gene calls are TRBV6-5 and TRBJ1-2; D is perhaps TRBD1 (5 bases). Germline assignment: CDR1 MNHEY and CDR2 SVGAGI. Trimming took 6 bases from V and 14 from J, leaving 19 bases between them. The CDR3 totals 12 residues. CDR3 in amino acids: CASSTPAGSRTF. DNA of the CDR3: TGTGCCAGCAGCACTCCCGCAGGGTCGCGGACCTTC.

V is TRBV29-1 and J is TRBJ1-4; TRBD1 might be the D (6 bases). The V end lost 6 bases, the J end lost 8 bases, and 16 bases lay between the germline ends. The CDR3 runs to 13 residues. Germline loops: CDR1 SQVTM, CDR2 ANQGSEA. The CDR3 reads CSVGDLQGEKLFF. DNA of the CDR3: TGCAGCGTGGGGGACCTACAGGGAGAAAAACTGTTTTTT.